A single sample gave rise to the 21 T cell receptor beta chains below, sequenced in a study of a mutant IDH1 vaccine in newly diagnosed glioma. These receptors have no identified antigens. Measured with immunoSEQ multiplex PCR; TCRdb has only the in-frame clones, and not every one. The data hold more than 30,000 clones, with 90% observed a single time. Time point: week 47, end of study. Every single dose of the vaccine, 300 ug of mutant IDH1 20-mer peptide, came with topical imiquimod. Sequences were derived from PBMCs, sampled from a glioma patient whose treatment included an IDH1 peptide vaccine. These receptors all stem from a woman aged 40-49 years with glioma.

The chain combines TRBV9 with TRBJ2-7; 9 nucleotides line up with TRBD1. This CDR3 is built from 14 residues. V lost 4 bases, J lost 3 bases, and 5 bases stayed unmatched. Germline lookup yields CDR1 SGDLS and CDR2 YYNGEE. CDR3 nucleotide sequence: TGTGCCAGCAGCCCATGGACAGGGGACTACGAGCAGTACTTC. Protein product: CASSPWTGDYEQYF.

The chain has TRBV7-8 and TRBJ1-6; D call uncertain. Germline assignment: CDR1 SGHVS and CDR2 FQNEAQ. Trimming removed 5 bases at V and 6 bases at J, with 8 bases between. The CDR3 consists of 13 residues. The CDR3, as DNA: TGTGCCAGCAGCCCCGGTGGTAATTCACCCCTCCACTTT. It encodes CASSPGGNSPLHF.

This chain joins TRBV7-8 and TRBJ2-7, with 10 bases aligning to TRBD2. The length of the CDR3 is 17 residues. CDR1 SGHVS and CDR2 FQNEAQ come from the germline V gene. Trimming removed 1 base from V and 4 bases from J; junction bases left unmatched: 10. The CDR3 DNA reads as TGTGCCAGCAGCTTAGATCGGCTAGCGGGAGCGTCGTACGAGCAGTACTTC. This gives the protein CASSLDRLAGASYEQYF.

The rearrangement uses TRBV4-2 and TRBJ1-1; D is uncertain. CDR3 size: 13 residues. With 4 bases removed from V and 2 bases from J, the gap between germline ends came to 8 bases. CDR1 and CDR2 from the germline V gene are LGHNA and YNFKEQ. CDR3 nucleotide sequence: TGTGCCAGCAGCCGACGGGAAAACACTGAAGCTTTCTTT. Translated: CASSRRENTEAFF.

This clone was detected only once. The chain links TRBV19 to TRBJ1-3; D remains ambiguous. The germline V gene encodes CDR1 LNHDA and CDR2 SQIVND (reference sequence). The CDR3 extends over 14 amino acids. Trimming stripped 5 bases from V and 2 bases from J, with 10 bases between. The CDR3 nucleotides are TGTGCCAGTAGTCGAGGATCTACTGGAAACACCATATATTTT. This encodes CASSRGSTGNTIYF. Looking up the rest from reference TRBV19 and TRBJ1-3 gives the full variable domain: DGGITQSPKYLFRKEGQNVTLSCEQNLNHDAMYWYRQDPGQGLRLIYYSQIVNDFQKGDIAEGYSVSREKKESFPLTVTSAQKNPTAFYLCASSRGSTGNTIYFGEGSWLTVV.

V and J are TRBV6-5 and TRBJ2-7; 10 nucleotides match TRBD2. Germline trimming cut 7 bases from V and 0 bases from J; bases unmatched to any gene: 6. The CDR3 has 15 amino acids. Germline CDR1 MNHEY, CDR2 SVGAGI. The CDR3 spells CASIPAGGRSYEQYF. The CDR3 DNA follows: TGTGCCAGCATCCCAGCGGGAGGGCGCTCCTACGAGCAGTACTTC.

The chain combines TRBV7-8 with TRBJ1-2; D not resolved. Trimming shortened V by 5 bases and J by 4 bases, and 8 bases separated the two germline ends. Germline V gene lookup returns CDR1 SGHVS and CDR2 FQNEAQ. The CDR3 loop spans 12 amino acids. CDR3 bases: TGTGCCAGCAGCGACTCCCTCTATGGCTACACCTTC. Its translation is CASSDSLYGYTF.

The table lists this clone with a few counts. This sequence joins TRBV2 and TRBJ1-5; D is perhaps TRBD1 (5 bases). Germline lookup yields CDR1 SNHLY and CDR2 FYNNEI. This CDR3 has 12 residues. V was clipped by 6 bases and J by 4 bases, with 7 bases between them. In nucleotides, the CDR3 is TGTGCCAGCAGGGAGGGGAATCAGCCCCAGCATTTT. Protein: CASREGNQPQHF.

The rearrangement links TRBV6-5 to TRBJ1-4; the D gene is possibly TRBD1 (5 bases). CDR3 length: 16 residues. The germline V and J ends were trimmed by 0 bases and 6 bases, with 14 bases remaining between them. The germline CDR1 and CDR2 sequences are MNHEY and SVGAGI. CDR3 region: CASSYSIGGVYEKLFF. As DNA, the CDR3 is TGTGCCAGCAGTTACTCAATTGGGGGGGTATATGAAAAACTGTTTTTT.

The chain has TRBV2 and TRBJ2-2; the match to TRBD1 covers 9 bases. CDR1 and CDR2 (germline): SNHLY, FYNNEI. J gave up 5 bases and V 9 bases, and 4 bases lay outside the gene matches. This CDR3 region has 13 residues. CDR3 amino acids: CARQGAGTGELFF. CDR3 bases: TGTGCCAGACAGGGGGCGGGTACCGGGGAGCTGTTTTTT. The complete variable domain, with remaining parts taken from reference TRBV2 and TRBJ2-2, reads EPEVTQTPSHQVTQMGQEVILRCVPISNHLYFYWYRQILGQKVEFLVSFYNNEISEKSEIFDDQFSVERPDGSNFTLKIRSTKLEDSAMYFCARQGAGTGELFFGEGSRLTVL.

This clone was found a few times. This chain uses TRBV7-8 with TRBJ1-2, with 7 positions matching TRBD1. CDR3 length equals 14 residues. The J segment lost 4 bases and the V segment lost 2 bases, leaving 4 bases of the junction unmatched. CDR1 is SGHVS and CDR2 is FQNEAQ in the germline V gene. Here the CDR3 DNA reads TGTGCCAGCAGCTTAAACCGGGACAGCTATGGCTACACCTTC. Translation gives CASSLNRDSYGYTF. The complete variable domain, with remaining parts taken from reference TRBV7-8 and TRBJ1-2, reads GAGVSQSPRYKVAKRGQDVALRCDPISGHVSLFWYQQALGQGPEFLTYFQNEAQLDKSGLPSDRFFAERPEGSVSTLKIQRTQQEDSAVYLCASSLNRDSYGYTFGSGTRLTVV.

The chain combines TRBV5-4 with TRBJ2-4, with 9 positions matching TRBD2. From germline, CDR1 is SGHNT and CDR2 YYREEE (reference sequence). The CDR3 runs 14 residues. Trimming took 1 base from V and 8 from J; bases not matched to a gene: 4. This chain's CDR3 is CASSLWERGDIQYF. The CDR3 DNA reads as TGTGCCAGCAGCTTGTGGGAGCGGGGGGACATTCAGTACTTC.

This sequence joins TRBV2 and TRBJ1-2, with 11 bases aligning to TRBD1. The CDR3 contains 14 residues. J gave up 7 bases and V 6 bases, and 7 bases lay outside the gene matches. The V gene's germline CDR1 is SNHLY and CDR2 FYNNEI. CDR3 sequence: CASRAPGTGGGYTF. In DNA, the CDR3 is TGTGCCAGCAGAGCTCCCGGGACAGGGGGTGGCTACACCTTC.

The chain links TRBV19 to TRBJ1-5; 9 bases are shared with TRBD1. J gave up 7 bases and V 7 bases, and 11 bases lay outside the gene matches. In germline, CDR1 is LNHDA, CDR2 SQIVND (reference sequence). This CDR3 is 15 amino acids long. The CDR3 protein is CASTWGQGSGQPQHF. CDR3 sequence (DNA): TGTGCCAGTACTTGGGGACAGGGAAGCGGACAGCCCCAGCATTTT.

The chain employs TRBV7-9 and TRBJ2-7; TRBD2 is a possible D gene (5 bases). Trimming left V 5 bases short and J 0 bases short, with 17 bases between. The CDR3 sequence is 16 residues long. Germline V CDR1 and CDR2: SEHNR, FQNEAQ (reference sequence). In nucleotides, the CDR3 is TGTGCCAGCAGCCGAGGGTACGGGGTTAGCTCCTACGAGCAGTACTTC. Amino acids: CASSRGYGVSSYEQYF.

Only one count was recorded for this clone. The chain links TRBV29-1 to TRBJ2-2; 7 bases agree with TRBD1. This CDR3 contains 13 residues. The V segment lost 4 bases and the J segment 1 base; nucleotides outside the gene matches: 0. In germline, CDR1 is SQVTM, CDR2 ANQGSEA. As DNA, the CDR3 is TGCAGCGTTGGGACAGGGAACACCGGGGAGCTGTTTTTT. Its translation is CSVGTGNTGELFF.

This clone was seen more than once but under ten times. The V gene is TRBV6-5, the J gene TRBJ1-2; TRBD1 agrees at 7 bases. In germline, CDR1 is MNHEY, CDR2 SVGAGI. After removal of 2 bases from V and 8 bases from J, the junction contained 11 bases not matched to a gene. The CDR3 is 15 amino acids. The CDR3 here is CASSYTWTGDSGYTF. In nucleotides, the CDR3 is TGTGCCAGCAGTTACACCTGGACAGGCGATAGCGGCTACACCTTC.

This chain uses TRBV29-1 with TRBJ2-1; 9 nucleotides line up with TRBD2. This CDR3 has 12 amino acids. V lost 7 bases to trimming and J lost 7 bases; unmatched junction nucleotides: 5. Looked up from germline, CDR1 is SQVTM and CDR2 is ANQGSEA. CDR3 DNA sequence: TGCAGCGGGGGACTAGCTCTGAATGAGCAGTTCTTC. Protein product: CSGGLALNEQFF.

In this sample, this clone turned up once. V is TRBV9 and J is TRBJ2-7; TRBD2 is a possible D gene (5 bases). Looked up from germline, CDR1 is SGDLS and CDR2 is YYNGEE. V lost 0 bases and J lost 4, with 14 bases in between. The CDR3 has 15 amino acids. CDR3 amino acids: CASSVGERPIYEQYF. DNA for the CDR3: TGTGCCAGCAGCGTAGGGGAGCGTCCCATTTACGAGCAGTACTTC.

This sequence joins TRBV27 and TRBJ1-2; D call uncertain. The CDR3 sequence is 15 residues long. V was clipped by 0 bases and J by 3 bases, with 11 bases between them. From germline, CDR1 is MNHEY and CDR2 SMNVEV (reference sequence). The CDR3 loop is CASSLSGFEDYGYTF. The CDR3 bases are TGTGCCAGCAGTTTATCGGGGTTCGAGGACTATGGCTACACCTTC.

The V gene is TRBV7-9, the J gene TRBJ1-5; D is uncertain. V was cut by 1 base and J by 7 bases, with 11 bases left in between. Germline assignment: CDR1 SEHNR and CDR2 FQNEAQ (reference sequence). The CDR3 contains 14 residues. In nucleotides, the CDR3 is TGTGCCAGCAGCTTAGGATGGGGAGGCCAGCCCCAGCATTTT. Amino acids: CASSLGWGGQPQHF.